One sample yielded the 18 T cell receptor beta chains listed below, sequenced in a study of T cells in Graves' hyperthyroidism and ophthalmopathy. From RNA transcripts, TCR beta CDR3 regions were amplified. Researchers ran a first-round RT-PCR on the TCR CDR3 using the HTBI primer set. Via MiXCR, TCRdb re-called the multiplex PCR reads, giving one row per CDR3 protein. The repertoire holds nearly 600,000 distinct CDR3 sequences, with approximately 15% as singletons. Sequencing was performed on blood. The receptors were gathered from a woman aged 18-35 years with Graves' ophthalmopathy.

V gene TRBV7-9 combines with J gene TRBJ1-4; D is unclear. This CDR3 spans 16 amino acids. V was shortened by 5 bases and J by 0 bases, with 13 bases between the two germline ends. The germline gives CDR1 SEHNR, CDR2 FQNEAQ (reference sequence). CDR3 loop: CASSPPETTTNEKLFF. In nucleotides, the CDR3 is TGTGCCAGCAGCCCCCCAGAGACAACAACTAATGAAAAACTGTTTTTT.

This clonotype was found a few times. The chain employs TRBV19 and TRBJ2-7, with 10 bases lining up with TRBD2. The V and J ends lost 3 bases and 4 bases, in that order; junction bases with no gene match: 0. Germline V CDR1 and CDR2: LNHDA, SQIVND (reference sequence). This CDR3 spans 13 amino acids. DNA of the CDR3: TGTGCCAGTAGTATGGGACTAGCGTACGAGCAGTACTTC. This sequence encodes CASSMGLAYEQYF.

The chain uses TRBV27 and TRBJ1-2; 8 bases agree with TRBD1. In germline, CDR1 is MNHEY, CDR2 SMNVEV (reference sequence). This CDR3 is 14 amino acids long. V shed 8 bases and J 8 bases; nucleotides not matched to a gene: 13. Written as DNA, the CDR3 is TGTGCCAGCCGTAACGGACAGGGAACGGCCGGCTACACCTTC. Translating it yields CASRNGQGTAGYTF.

This clonotype came up many times. This chain's CDR3 is CASSPPGVIQYF. The CDR3 region has the DNA TGTGCCAGCAGCCCTCCCGGAGTGATCCAGTACTTC. J is TRBJ2-5 and V is TRBV28; D uncertain. V was shortened by 6 bases and J by 10 bases, with 15 bases between the two germline ends. This CDR3 spans 12 amino acids. CDR1 and CDR2 from the germline V gene are MDHEN and SYDVKM. The whole variable domain, remainder taken from reference TRBV28 and TRBJ2-5, is DVKVTQSSRYLVKRTGEKVFLECVQDMDHENMFWYRQDPGLGLRLIYFSYDVKMKEKGDIPEGYSVSREKKERFSLILESASTNQTSMYLCASSPPGVIQYFGPGTRLLVL.

This clonotype showed up many times. The chain couples TRBV10-3 to TRBJ2-7, with a weak D call TRBD1 (6 bases). CDR1 and CDR2 (germline): ENHRY, SYGVKD. The CDR3 consists of 13 residues. The V and J ends lost 6 bases and 2 bases respectively, with 11 bases between them. The CDR3, as DNA: TGTGCCATCAGACAGGGTGTGGCCTACGAGCAGTACTTC. It is translated as CAIRQGVAYEQYF.

This clonotype was seen ten or more times. V is TRBV6-1 and J is TRBJ2-4; 8 bases align to TRBD2. CDR3 length: 14 amino acids. V lost 7 bases to trimming and J lost 8 bases; unmatched junction nucleotides: 10. The germline gives CDR1 MNHNS, CDR2 SASEGT. The CDR3, as DNA: TGTGCCAGCACCCACGGGGGGGTAGGAGACATTCAGTACTTC. Protein: CASTHGGVGDIQYF.

This clonotype was seen ten or more times. The rearrangement joins TRBV30 to TRBJ1-4; the D is unclear. Germline V lookup: CDR1 GTSNPN, CDR2 SVGIG (reference sequence). Trimming took 0 bases from V and 7 from J, leaving 15 bases between them. The CDR3 loop spans 15 amino acids. The CDR3 coding sequence is TGTGCCTGGAGTGTCGGGGAAATACGGGGTGAAAAACTGTTTTTT. Its translation: CAWSVGEIRGEKLFF. The complete variable domain, with remaining parts taken from reference TRBV30 and TRBJ1-4, reads SQTIHQWPATLVQPVGSPLSLECTVEGTSNPNLYWYRQAAGRGLQLLFYSVGIGQISSEVPQNLSASRPQDRQFILSSKKLLLSDSGFYLCAWSVGEIRGEKLFFGSGTQLSVL.

This clonotype was detected many times. This chain's CDR3 is CASSPGGGTQYF. CDR3 DNA: TGTGCCAGCAGTCCCGGGGGGGGGACCCAGTACTTC. J is TRBJ2-5 and V is TRBV12-3 or TRBV12-4, with 8 bases that match TRBD2. The CDR3 covers 12 residues. The V segment lost 5 bases and the J segment 7 bases; nucleotides outside the gene matches: 3.

In its sample, this clonotype was seen many times. The J gene is TRBJ2-1, the V gene TRBV5-1; a weak D match, TRBD2 (6 bases). V lost 2 bases to trimming and J lost 3 bases, with 12 bases between them. This CDR3 comprises 15 residues. Germline-derived CDR1 and CDR2 are SGHRS and YFSETQ. The CDR3 DNA reads as TGCGCCAGCAGCTTCACGGGAGAAAACTACAATGAGCAGTTCTTC. Translation gives CASSFTGENYNEQFF.

This clonotype was found a few times. CDR3 in amino acids: CASGSASEQYF. DNA for the CDR3: TGCGCCAGCGGCTCAGCTTCCGAGCAGTACTTC. The V call is TRBV4-1, the J call TRBJ2-7, with D unresolved. Trimming shortened V by 8 bases and J by 6 bases, and 11 bases separated the two germline ends. This CDR3 contains 11 residues. Per the germline V gene, CDR1 is MGHRA and CDR2 is YSYEKL.

For this clonotype: Just one base apart from a much larger clone, this may be a read error. This chain links TRBV28 with TRBJ2-2; D possibly corresponds to TRBD1 (6 bases). The CDR3 extends over 15 amino acids. CDR1 is MDHEN and CDR2 is SYDVKM in the germline V gene. The CDR3 sequence: CATSDWGRRTGELVF. The CDR3 nucleotides read TGTGCCACCTCCGATTGGGGGCGCAGGACCGGGGAGCTGGTTTTT.

This clonotype showed up many times. This chain connects TRBV27 to TRBJ1-5; 10 nucleotides align to TRBD1. V shed 5 bases and J 4 bases; nucleotides not matched to a gene: 14. Germline assignment: CDR1 MNHEY and CDR2 SMNVEV (reference sequence). This CDR3 region has 18 residues. This chain's CDR3 is CASSTWDRGREMNQPQHF. The CDR3 DNA sequence: TGTGCCAGCAGTACCTGGGACAGGGGAAGGGAAATGAATCAGCCCCAGCATTTT.

This clonotype was found many times. The rearrangement joins TRBV7-9 to TRBJ2-7; a weak D match, TRBD1 (5 bases). The germline V gene encodes CDR1 SEHNR and CDR2 FQNEAQ (reference sequence). CDR3 length equals 13 residues. V lost 3 bases and J lost 3, with 9 bases in between. The CDR3 spells CASSLEQGYEQYF. The CDR3 bases are TGTGCCAGCAGCTTGGAGCAGGGCTACGAGCAGTACTTC.

Ten or more counts support this clonotype. This chain links TRBV18 with TRBJ2-1, with D uncertain. This CDR3 has 14 residues. Germline CDR1 is KGHSH and CDR2 is LQKENI. Trimming stripped 0 bases from V and 1 base from J, with 4 bases between. For the CDR3, the DNA is TGTGCCAGCTCACCACCGACGTCCTACAATGAGCAGTTCTTC. It encodes CASSPPTSYNEQFF. Together with reference TRBV18 and TRBJ2-1, the CDR3 gives the full variable domain: NAGVMQNPRHLVRRRGQEARLRCSPMKGHSHVYWYRQLPEEGLKFMVYLQKENIIDESGMPKERFSAEFPKEGPSILRIQQVVRGDSAAYFCASSPPTSYNEQFFGPGTRLTVL.

In this sample, this clonotype turned up many times. The gene calls are TRBV24-1 and TRBJ2-3, with 8 bases that match TRBD1. Germline V lookup: CDR1 KGHDR, CDR2 SFDVKD. There are 14 residues in the CDR3. V was clipped by 3 bases and J by 6 bases; unmatched bases: 4. The CDR3 nucleotides are TGTGCCACCAGTGATGACAGGGGAGGCGATACGCAGTATTTT. This translates into CATSDDRGGDTQYF.

This clonotype was recorded many times. The chain couples TRBV7-3 to TRBJ1-4; D gene unclear. V lost 5 bases, J lost 3 bases, and 13 bases lay in between. CDR1 is SGHTA and CDR2 is FQGTGA in the germline V gene. This CDR3 spans 15 amino acids. In DNA form, the CDR3 reads TGTGCCAGCAGCCTTAGGGAGCCAGCTAATGAAAAACTGTTTTTT. Translation: CASSLREPANEKLFF. The variable domain in full, completed from reference TRBV7-3 and TRBJ1-4, reads GAGVSQTPSNKVTEKGKYVELRCDPISGHTALYWYRQSLGQGPEFLIYFQGTGAADDSGLPNDRFFAVRPEGSVSTLKIQRTERGDSAVYLCASSLREPANEKLFFGSGTQLSVL.

This clonotype came up many times. The genes are TRBV19 and TRBJ1-2; D remains ambiguous. The germline V gene has CDR1 LNHDA and CDR2 SQIVND (reference sequence). The CDR3 length is 11 residues. The germline V and J ends were trimmed by 3 bases and 8 bases, with 7 bases remaining between them. CDR3 residues: CASSIGRGYTF. The CDR3 region has the DNA TGTGCCAGTAGTATCGGAAGGGGCTACACCTTC. Drawing the rest from reference TRBV19 and TRBJ1-2, the complete variable domain is DGGITQSPKYLFRKEGQNVTLSCEQNLNHDAMYWYRQDPGQGLRLIYYSQIVNDFQKGDIAEGYSVSREKKESFPLTVTSAQKNPTAFYLCASSIGRGYTFGSGTRLTVV.

In this sample, this clonotype turned up a few times. This chain joins TRBV20-1 and TRBJ2-1; no clear D. Looked up from germline, CDR1 is DFQATT and CDR2 is SNEGSKA (reference sequence). CDR3 length: 15 residues. The V end lost 2 bases, the J end lost 0 bases, and 11 bases lay between the germline ends. CDR3 protein: CSARPPVDSYNEQFF. In DNA, the CDR3 is TGCAGTGCTAGACCCCCCGTTGACTCCTACAATGAGCAGTTCTTC.